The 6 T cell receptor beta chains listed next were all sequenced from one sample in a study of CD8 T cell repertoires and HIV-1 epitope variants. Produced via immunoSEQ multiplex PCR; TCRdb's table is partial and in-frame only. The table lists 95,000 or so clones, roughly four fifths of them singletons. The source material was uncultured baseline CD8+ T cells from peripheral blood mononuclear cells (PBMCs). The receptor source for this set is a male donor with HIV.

CDR3 region: CASINEVPSTDTQYF. The CDR3 nucleotides read TGTGCCAGCATTAACGAGGTCCCAAGCACAGATACGCAGTATTTT. The V gene is TRBV28, the J gene TRBJ2-3; D is ambiguous. Trimming removed 7 bases at V and 0 bases at J, with 14 bases between. The CDR3 length is 15 residues. Germline V gene data show CDR1 as MDHEN and CDR2 as SYDVKM.

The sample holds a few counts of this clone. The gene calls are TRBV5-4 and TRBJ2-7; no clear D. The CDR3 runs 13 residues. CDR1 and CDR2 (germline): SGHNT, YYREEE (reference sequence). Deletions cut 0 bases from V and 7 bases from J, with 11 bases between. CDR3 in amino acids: CASSLDHLKEQYF. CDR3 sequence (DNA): TGTGCCAGCAGCTTGGACCACCTAAAGGAGCAGTACTTC.

Written as DNA, the CDR3 is TGTGCCAGTAGGGTGGGAAGGGGGCTCTATAGCAATCAGCCCCAGCATTTT. It is translated as CASRVGRGLYSNQPQHF. The rearrangement uses TRBV19 and TRBJ1-5; 7 positions agree with TRBD1. The germline V gene has CDR1 LNHDA and CDR2 SQIVND (reference sequence). The trim removed 6 bases at V and 0 bases at J, leaving 11 bases unmatched. The CDR3 consists of 17 residues.

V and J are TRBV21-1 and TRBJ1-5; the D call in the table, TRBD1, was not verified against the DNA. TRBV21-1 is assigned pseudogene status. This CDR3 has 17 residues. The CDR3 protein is CASSRKAGGDSNQPQHF. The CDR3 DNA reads TGTGCCAGCAGCAGAAAGGCAGGGGGAGATAGCAATCAGCCCCAGCATTTT.

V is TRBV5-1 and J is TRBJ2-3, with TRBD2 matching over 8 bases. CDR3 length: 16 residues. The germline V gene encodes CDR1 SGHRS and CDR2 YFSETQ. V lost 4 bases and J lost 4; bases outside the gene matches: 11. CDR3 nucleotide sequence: TGCGCCAGCAGCCTCCAGGTAGCGGGAACGGCAGATACGCAGTATTTT. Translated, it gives CASSLQVAGTADTQYF.

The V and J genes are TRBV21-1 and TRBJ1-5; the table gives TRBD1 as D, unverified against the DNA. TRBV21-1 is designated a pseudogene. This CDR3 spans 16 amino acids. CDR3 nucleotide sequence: TGTGCCAGCAGTAGAACAGGGGTTGAGGGCAATCAGCCCCAGCATTTT. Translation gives CASSRTGVEGNQPQHF.